The 32 T cell receptor beta chains given below trace back to one sample, sequenced in a study of OX40 agonist ivuxolimab in advanced cancers. Sequencing used immunoSEQ multiplex PCR; TCRdb keeps in-frame clones, though not all of them. The sample holds 43,000 or so clones, around nine tenths seen once. The sequenced sample was CD4+ or CD8+ T cells sorted from blood, obtained in a trial of the OX40 agonist ivuxolimab. Receptors were obtained from an adult with an advanced solid tumor such as melanoma, head and neck, liver or kidney cancer.

V gene TRBV5-4 combines with J gene TRBJ2-5, with D tentatively TRBD1 or TRBD2 (5 bases each). Germline assignment: CDR1 SGHNT and CDR2 YYREEE (reference sequence). The CDR3 runs to 15 residues. V was trimmed by 3 bases and J by 6 bases, leaving 18 bases between them. CDR3 protein: CASSSQGTPLKTQYF. The DNA of the CDR3 is TGTGCCAGCAGCTCTCAAGGGACCCCACTCAAGACCCAGTACTTC.

The gene calls are TRBV27 and TRBJ2-5, with D unclear. The CDR3 runs to 13 residues. Per the germline V gene, CDR1 is MNHEY and CDR2 is SMNVEV (reference sequence). Trimming left V 5 bases short and J 0 bases short, with 7 bases between. The CDR3 coding sequence is TGTGCCAGCAGTCGGCTAGACCAAGAGACCCAGTACTTC. Translated, it gives CASSRLDQETQYF.

The chain carries TRBV11-2 and TRBJ1-5, with 10 bases that match TRBD1. V lost 4 bases, J lost 4 bases, and 4 bases stayed unmatched. Germline CDR1 reads SGHAT; CDR2 reads FQNNGV. This CDR3 is built from 15 residues. CDR3 residues: CASSYGTGENQPQHF. CDR3 in DNA: TGTGCCAGCAGCTACGGGACAGGGGAAAATCAGCCCCAGCATTTT. The whole variable domain, filled in from reference TRBV11-2 and TRBJ1-5, reads EAGVAQSPRYKIIEKRQSVAFWCNPISGHATLYWYQQILGQGPKLLIQFQNNGVVDDSQLPKDRFSAERLKGVDSTLKIQPAKLEDSAVYLCASSYGTGENQPQHFGDGTRLSIL.

This rearrangement joins TRBV25-1 to TRBJ2-3; D might be TRBD2 (6 bases). Germline assignment: CDR1 MGHDK and CDR2 SYGVNS. V gave up 6 bases and J gave up 6 bases, with 16 bases separating them. The CDR3 has 14 residues. CDR3 nucleotides: TGTGCCAGCAGCTACGGGGGAGTTGGGGATACGCAGTATTTT. Translated: CASSYGGVGDTQYF.

This clone has only one observation. V usage is TRBV4-1 and J usage is TRBJ2-4; D is unresolved. Germline assignment: CDR1 MGHRA and CDR2 YSYEKL. The CDR3 sequence is 14 residues long. Trimming removed 4 bases at V and 8 bases at J, with 15 bases between. The CDR3 spells CASSPSTGKDIQYF. The CDR3, as DNA: TGCGCCAGCAGCCCTTCGACTGGGAAAGACATTCAGTACTTC.

As concerns this clone: Relative to the germline gene, one junction end is altered; a read error may explain this. The chain is built from TRBV2 and TRBJ2-1; no reliable D call. Germline V gives CDR1 SNHLY, CDR2 FYNNEI. This CDR3 comprises 11 residues. CDR3 sequence (DNA): TGTGTCAGCAACTCCTACAATGAGCAGTTCTTC. Protein product: CVSNSYNEQFF.

J is TRBJ2-1 and V is TRBV4-1; a weak D match, TRBD2 (6 bases). Germline assignment: CDR1 MGHRA and CDR2 YSYEKL. Trimming left V 4 bases short and J 6 bases short, with 19 bases between. The CDR3 covers 16 residues. The CDR3 here is CASSPHRLGVSNEQFF. The CDR3 region has the DNA TGCGCCAGCAGCCCCCACCGACTAGGAGTCTCCAATGAGCAGTTCTTC.

This sequence joins TRBV4-2 and TRBJ1-4; no definite D call. V dropped 4 bases and J dropped 8 bases, with 8 bases sitting between them. Germline V lookup: CDR1 LGHNA, CDR2 YNFKEQ. The CDR3 loop spans 12 amino acids. CDR3 amino acids: CASSPVNEKLFF. CDR3 DNA sequence: TGTGCCAGCAGCCCTGTGAACGAAAAACTGTTTTTT.

This clone was observed a handful of times. The rearrangement joins TRBV28 to TRBJ1-2, with D unresolved. Germline CDR1 reads MDHEN; CDR2 reads SYDVKM. The CDR3 contains 10 residues. Trimming removed 8 bases at V and 8 bases at J, with 9 bases between. CDR3 bases: TGTGCCAGCTACGGACGGGGCTACACCTTC. Translated: CASYGRGYTF.

The chain carries TRBV4-2 and TRBJ1-2; no clear D gene. The CDR3 loop spans 14 amino acids. Germline V gene data show CDR1 as LGHNA and CDR2 as YNFKEQ. Trimming pared 0 bases from V and 3 bases from J, leaving 8 bases between. The CDR3, as DNA: TGTGCCAGCAGCCAAGAGTTAGCTTACTATGGCTACACCTTC. This gives the protein CASSQELAYYGYTF.

The chain recombines TRBV19 with TRBJ1-1; possible D gene TRBD1, 5 bases. V lost 5 bases to trimming and J lost 4 bases, with 20 bases between them. The CDR3 has 16 amino acids. The V gene's germline CDR1 is LNHDA and CDR2 SQIVND (reference sequence). The CDR3: CASSDPGTGFGTEAFF. Here the CDR3 DNA reads TGTGCCAGTAGTGACCCAGGGACGGGATTTGGCACTGAAGCTTTCTTT.

The chain links TRBV18 to TRBJ2-6, with TRBD2 as a possible D gene (7 bases). V was trimmed by 0 bases and J by 4 bases, leaving 10 bases between them. Germline V lookup: CDR1 KGHSH, CDR2 LQKENI. CDR3 length equals 16 residues. The CDR3 nucleotides read TGTGCCAGCTCACCACCGGGGGGGCCGGGGGCCAACGTCCTGACTTTC. Protein sequence: CASSPPGGPGANVLTF.

This sequence joins TRBV27 and TRBJ2-3; D is ambiguous. V lost 0 bases and J 5 bases, leaving 6 bases between the germline ends. Looked up from germline, CDR1 is MNHEY and CDR2 is SMNVEV (reference sequence). This CDR3 is built from 13 residues. The CDR3 DNA reads TGTGCCAGCAGTTTATCTCCGGGAGATACGCAGTATTTT. It specifies CASSLSPGDTQYF.

This sequence joins TRBV11-1 and TRBJ1-1, with D perhaps matching TRBD1 (5 bases). Germline values: CDR1 SGHAT, CDR2 FQDESV (reference sequence). The CDR3 has 15 residues. Trimming stripped 5 bases from V and 1 base from J, with 14 bases between. CDR3 region: CASSARDWRNTEAFF. DNA of the CDR3: TGTGCCAGCAGCGCGAGGGACTGGCGGAACACTGAAGCTTTCTTT.

J is TRBJ2-7 and V is TRBV28, with D possibly being TRBD1 (6 bases). The germline CDR1 and CDR2 sequences are MDHEN and SYDVKM. The CDR3 covers 16 residues. Trimming cost V 6 bases and J 0 bases, with 18 bases left between them. The CDR3, as DNA: TGTGCCAGCAGAAACGAACAGGGCTCGAGCTCCTACGAGCAGTACTTC. Its protein is CASRNEQGSSSYEQYF.

This chain uses TRBV7-2 with TRBJ2-4, with 11 positions matching TRBD2. J was trimmed by 9 bases and V by 4 bases; bases with no gene match: 11. CDR1 is SGHTA and CDR2 is FQGNSA in the germline V gene. The CDR3 totals 16 residues. CDR3 nucleotide sequence: TGTGCCAGCAGCTCTATAGCGGGAGGGCCGGGGGGCATTCAGTACTTC. This encodes CASSSIAGGPGGIQYF.

The chain is built from TRBV2 and TRBJ1-2; D call uncertain. CDR3 size: 12 residues. V was shortened by 4 bases and J by 4 bases, with 7 bases between the two germline ends. Germline CDR1 and CDR2: SNHLY and FYNNEI. The CDR3 loop reads CASSGQSYGYTF. The CDR3 DNA reads TGTGCCAGCAGTGGTCAGAGCTATGGCTACACCTTC.

This chain uses TRBV27 with TRBJ2-3; no definite D call. The germline V and J ends were trimmed by 7 bases and 1 base, with 15 bases remaining between them. The length of the CDR3 is 15 residues. Germline V gene sequence: CDR1 MNHEY, CDR2 SMNVEV (reference sequence). DNA for the CDR3: TGTGCCAGCACCAGGACGCTCTCAGGCACAGATACGCAGTATTTT. Protein sequence: CASTRTLSGTDTQYF.

The chain links TRBV5-1 to TRBJ2-1, with 7 bases fitting TRBD2. This CDR3 has 15 amino acids. CDR1 SGHRS and CDR2 YFSETQ come from the germline V gene. V shed 4 bases and J 2 bases; nucleotides not matched to a gene: 6. CDR3 in DNA: TGCGCCAGCAGCGCTGGGGGGGAAACCTACAATGAGCAGTTCTTC. Translated, it gives CASSAGGETYNEQFF.

This chain uses TRBV5-6 with TRBJ2-3, with 9 bases that match TRBD2. V lost 4 bases to trimming and J lost 4 bases; unmatched junction nucleotides: 13. This CDR3 is built from 17 residues. Germline V CDR1 and CDR2: SGHDT, YYEEEE. The CDR3 bases are TGTGCCAGCAGCCCTCGGAGTGTAGCGGGAGTACCAGATACGCAGTATTTT. Translated: CASSPRSVAGVPDTQYF.

A note on this clone: The junction shows a germline mismatch at one end, possibly a read error. The chain carries TRBV7-9 and TRBJ2-7, with D unresolved. CDR3 size: 13 residues. Germline CDR1 SEHNR, CDR2 FQNEAQ (reference sequence). CDR3 DNA: TGTGCCAGCAGCCCCGAGAGCAGCCGAGCAGTGGACTTC. Protein product: CASSPESSRAVDF. Supplemented by reference TRBV7-9 and TRBJ2-7, the full variable domain reads DTGVSQNPRHKITKRGQNVTFRCDPISEHNRLYWYRQTLGQGPEFLTYFQNEAQLEKSRLLSDRFSAERPKGSFSTLEIQRTEQGDSAMYLCASSPESSRAVDFGPGTRLTVT.

The chain links TRBV5-4 to TRBJ2-7; the D gene is possibly TRBD2 (6 bases). Germline V gene data show CDR1 as SGHNT and CDR2 as YYREEE (reference sequence). V gave up 4 bases and J gave up 7 bases, with 12 bases separating them. CDR3 length: 12 amino acids. CDR3 DNA: TGTGCCAGCAGCCCCTCGGGGAGGGAGCAGTACTTC. It yields the protein CASSPSGREQYF.

The chain links TRBV10-3 to TRBJ1-5; unclear D gene. Germline V lookup: CDR1 ENHRY, CDR2 SYGVKD. V was trimmed by 4 bases and J by 5 bases, leaving 12 bases between them. There are 14 residues in the CDR3. The CDR3 coding sequence is TGTGCCATCAGTGCGGGGAGGATGGATCAGCCCCAGCATTTT. Protein product: CAISAGRMDQPQHF.

V and J are TRBV6-6 and TRBJ1-1; D unresolved. The CDR3 is made up of 13 amino acids. From germline, CDR1 is MNHNY and CDR2 SVGAGI (reference sequence). The V end was cut by 7 bases, the J end by 1 base, with 10 bases between. CDR3 DNA sequence: TGTGCCAGCACCAGACACGAGAACACTGAAGCTTTCTTT. Its protein product is CASTRHENTEAFF.

This chain links TRBV19 with TRBJ2-7, with D hard to call. Germline loops: CDR1 LNHDA, CDR2 SQIVND (reference sequence). Trimming took 5 bases from V and 3 from J, leaving 11 bases between them. The CDR3 covers 13 residues. The CDR3 sequence: CASSRKRDYEQYF. CDR3 sequence (DNA): TGTGCCAGTAGTCGGAAAAGGGACTACGAGCAGTACTTC.

The chain carries TRBV11-2 and TRBJ1-1; D remains unclear. Looked up from germline, CDR1 is SGHAT and CDR2 is FQNNGV. Trimming took 5 bases from V and 3 from J, leaving 13 bases between them. CDR3 size: 14 residues. The CDR3 protein is CASSAEIKHTEAFF. The DNA for the CDR3 is TGTGCCAGCAGCGCGGAAATCAAGCACACTGAAGCTTTCTTT. The variable domain in full, completed from reference TRBV11-2 and TRBJ1-1, reads EAGVAQSPRYKIIEKRQSVAFWCNPISGHATLYWYQQILGQGPKLLIQFQNNGVVDDSQLPKDRFSAERLKGVDSTLKIQPAKLEDSAVYLCASSAEIKHTEAFFGQGTRLTVV.

Worth noting for this clone: Additional DNA sequences in this sample encode the identical CDR3. The CDR3 region is CASSMGGRLGEKLFF. For the CDR3, the DNA is TGTGCCAGTAGTATGGGAGGAAGGCTGGGTGAAAAACTGTTTTTT. This chain connects TRBV19 to TRBJ1-4; D uncertain. Per the germline V gene, CDR1 is LNHDA and CDR2 is SQIVND (reference sequence). CDR3 length: 15 residues. The V end was cut by 3 bases, the J end by 7 bases, with 15 bases between.

The gene calls are TRBV11-2 and TRBJ2-5; D is undetermined. The J call may be mistaken, given a closer DNA end match to TRBJ2-7. The germline CDR1 and CDR2 sequences are SGHAT and FQNNGV. This CDR3 has 11 amino acids. CDR3 loop: CASSPQFEQYF. For the CDR3, the DNA is TGTGCCAGCAGCCCCCAATTCGAGCAGTACTTC.

The chain employs TRBV5-6 and TRBJ2-2; no clear D gene. CDR3 size: 12 residues. Per the germline V gene, CDR1 is SGHDT and CDR2 is YYEEEE. The germline V and J ends were trimmed by 4 bases and 7 bases, with 8 bases remaining between them. The CDR3 sequence is CASSASGGELFF. For the CDR3, the DNA is TGTGCCAGCAGCGCATCGGGCGGGGAGCTGTTTTTT.

The V call is TRBV19, the J call TRBJ1-1, with 10 bases matching TRBD1. Germline V gene lookup returns CDR1 LNHDA and CDR2 SQIVND (reference sequence). The CDR3 spans 13 residues. V shed 8 bases, J shed 4 bases, and the junction held 4 bases outside the gene matches. The CDR3 region has the DNA TGTGCCAGTTGGAGACAGGGGGCCACTGAAGCTTTCTTT. Amino acid sequence: CASWRQGATEAFF.

The chain uses TRBV7-3 and TRBJ2-3, with 12 bases identical to TRBD1. Germline CDR1 reads SGHTA; CDR2 reads FQGTGA. The CDR3 is 17 residues long. V was clipped by 5 bases and J by 4 bases; unmatched bases: 10. CDR3 residues: CASSVSGTGGRSDTQYF. DNA for the CDR3: TGTGCCAGCAGCGTTTCGGGGACAGGGGGCCGGTCAGATACGCAGTATTTT. The entire variable domain, with the rest obtained from reference TRBV7-3 and TRBJ2-3, is as follows: GAGVSQTPSNKVTEKGKYVELRCDPISGHTALYWYRQSLGQGPEFLIYFQGTGAADDSGLPNDRFFAVRPEGSVSTLKIQRTERGDSAVYLCASSVSGTGGRSDTQYFGPGTRLTVL.

This clone was recorded once. The chain recombines TRBV4-1 with TRBJ2-2; the D gene is possibly TRBD1 (6 bases). CDR3 length: 17 amino acids. CDR1 and CDR2 (germline): MGHRA, YSYEKL. Trimming stripped 3 bases from V and 6 bases from J, with 20 bases between. CDR3 residues: CASSHIPPPGTSGELFF. The CDR3 DNA reads TGCGCCAGCAGCCACATCCCCCCCCCGGGGACATCCGGGGAGCTGTTTTTT.